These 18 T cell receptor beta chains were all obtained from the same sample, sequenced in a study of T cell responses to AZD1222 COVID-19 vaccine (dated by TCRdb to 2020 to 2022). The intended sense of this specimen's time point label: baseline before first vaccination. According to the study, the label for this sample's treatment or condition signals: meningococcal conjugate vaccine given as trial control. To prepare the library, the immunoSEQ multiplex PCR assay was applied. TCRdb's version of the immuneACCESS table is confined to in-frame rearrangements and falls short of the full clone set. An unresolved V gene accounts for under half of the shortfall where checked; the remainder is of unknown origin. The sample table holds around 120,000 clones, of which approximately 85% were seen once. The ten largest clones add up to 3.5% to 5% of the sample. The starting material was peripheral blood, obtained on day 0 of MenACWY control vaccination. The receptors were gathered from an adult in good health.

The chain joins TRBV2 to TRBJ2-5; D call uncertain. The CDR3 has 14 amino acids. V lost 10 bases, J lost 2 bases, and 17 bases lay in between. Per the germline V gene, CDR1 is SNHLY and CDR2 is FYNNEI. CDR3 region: CATSPIHQQETQYF. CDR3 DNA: TGTGCCACCAGCCCCATACACCAGCAAGAGACCCAGTACTTC.

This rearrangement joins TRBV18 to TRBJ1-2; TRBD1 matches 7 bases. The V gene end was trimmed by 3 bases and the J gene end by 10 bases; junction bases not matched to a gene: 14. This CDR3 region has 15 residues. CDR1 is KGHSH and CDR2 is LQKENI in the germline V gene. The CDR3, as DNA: TGTGCCAGCTCACCTTCCCGACAGGGAGGGGATGACTACACCTTC. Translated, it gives CASSPSRQGGDDYTF.

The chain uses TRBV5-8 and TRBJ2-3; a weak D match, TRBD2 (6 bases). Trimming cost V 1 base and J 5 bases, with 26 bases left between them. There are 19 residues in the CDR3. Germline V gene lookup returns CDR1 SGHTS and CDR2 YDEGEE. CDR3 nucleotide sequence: TGTGCCAGCAGCTTGCGGGGGTATTCGGGACGGGTCCTTGGAGATACGCAGTATTTT. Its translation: CASSLRGYSGRVLGDTQYF.

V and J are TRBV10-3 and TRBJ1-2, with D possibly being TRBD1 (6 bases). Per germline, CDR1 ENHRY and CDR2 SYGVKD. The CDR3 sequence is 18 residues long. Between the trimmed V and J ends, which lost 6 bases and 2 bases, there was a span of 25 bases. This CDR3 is CAIRAVRDRSDYNYGYTF. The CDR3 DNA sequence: TGTGCCATCAGAGCGGTCCGAGACAGGAGCGATTACAACTATGGCTACACCTTC.

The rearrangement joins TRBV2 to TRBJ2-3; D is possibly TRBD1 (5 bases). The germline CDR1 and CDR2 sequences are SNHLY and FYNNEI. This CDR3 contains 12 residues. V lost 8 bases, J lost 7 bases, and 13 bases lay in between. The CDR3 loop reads CASSTGLNTQYF. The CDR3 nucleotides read TGTGCCAGCTCTACAGGTCTTAATACGCAGTATTTT.

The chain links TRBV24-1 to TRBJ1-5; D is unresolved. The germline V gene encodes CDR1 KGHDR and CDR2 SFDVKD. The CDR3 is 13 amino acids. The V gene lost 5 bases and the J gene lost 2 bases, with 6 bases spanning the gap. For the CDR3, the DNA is TGTGCCACCAGTGCGCAGGGCAATCAGCCCCAGCATTTT. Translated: CATSAQGNQPQHF.

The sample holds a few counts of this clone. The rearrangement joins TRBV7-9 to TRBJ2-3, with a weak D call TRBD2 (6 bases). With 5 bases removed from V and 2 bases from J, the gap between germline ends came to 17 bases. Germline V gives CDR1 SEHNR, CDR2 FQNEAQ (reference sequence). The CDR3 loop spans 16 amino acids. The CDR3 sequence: CASSGVGRGTTDTQYF. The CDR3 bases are TGTGCCAGCAGCGGAGTGGGTCGGGGGACCACAGATACGCAGTATTTT.

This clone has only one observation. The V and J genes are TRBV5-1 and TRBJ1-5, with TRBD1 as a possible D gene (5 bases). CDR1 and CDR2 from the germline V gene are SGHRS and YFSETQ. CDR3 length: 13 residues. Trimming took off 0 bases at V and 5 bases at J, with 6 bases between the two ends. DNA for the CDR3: TGCGCCAGCAGCTTGGGAGGGGATCAGCCCCAGCATTTT. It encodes CASSLGGDQPQHF.

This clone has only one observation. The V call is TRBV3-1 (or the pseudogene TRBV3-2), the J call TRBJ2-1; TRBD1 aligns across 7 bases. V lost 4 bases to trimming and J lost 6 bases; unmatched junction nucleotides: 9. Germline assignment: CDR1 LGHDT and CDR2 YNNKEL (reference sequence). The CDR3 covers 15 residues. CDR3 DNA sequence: TGTGCCAGCAGCCCTCGACAGGGTAGGGGCAATGAGCAGTTCTTC. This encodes CASSPRQGRGNEQFF.

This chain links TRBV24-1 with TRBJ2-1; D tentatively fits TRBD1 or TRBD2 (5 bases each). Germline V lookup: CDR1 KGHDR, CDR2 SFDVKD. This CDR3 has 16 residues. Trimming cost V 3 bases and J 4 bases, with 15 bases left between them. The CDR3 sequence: CATSDPRRWGYNEQFF. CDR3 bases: TGTGCCACCAGTGATCCCCGGAGGTGGGGGTACAATGAGCAGTTCTTC.

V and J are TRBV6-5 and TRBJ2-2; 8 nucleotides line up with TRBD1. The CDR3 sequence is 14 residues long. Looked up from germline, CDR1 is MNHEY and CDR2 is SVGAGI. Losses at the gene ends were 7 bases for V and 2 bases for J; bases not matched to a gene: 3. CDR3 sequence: CASIQGVNTGELFF. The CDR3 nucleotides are TGTGCCAGCATACAGGGGGTCAACACCGGGGAGCTGTTTTTT.

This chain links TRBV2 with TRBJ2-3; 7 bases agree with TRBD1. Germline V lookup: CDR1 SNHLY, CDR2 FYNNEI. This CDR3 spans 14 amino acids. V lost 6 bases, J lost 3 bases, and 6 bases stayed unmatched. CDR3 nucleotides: TGTGCCAGCAGGACAGGGACAGTTACAGATACGCAGTATTTT. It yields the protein CASRTGTVTDTQYF. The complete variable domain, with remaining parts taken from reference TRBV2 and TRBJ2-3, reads EPEVTQTPSHQVTQMGQEVILRCVPISNHLYFYWYRQILGQKVEFLVSFYNNEISEKSEIFDDQFSVERPDGSNFTLKIRSTKLEDSAMYFCASRTGTVTDTQYFGPGTRLTVL.

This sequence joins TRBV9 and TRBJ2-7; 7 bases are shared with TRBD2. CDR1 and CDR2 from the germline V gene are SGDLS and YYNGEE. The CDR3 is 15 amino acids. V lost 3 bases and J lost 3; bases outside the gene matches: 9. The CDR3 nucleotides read TGTGCCAGCAGCGCCTCTAGCGGTCCTTACTACGAGCAGTACTTC. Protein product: CASSASSGPYYEQYF.

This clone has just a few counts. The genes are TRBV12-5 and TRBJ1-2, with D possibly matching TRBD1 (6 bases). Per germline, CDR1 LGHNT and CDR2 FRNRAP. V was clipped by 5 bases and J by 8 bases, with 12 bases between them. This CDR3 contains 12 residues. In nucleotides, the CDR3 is TGTGCTAGTGGTAACAGGGCGGGAGGCTACACCTTC. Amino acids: CASGNRAGGYTF.

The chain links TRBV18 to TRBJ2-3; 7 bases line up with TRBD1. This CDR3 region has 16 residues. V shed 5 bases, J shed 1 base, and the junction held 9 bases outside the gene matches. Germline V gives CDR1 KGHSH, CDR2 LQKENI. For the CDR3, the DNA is TGTGCCAGCTCAGTACAGGGGCTCGTTGGCACAGATACGCAGTATTTT. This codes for CASSVQGLVGTDTQYF.

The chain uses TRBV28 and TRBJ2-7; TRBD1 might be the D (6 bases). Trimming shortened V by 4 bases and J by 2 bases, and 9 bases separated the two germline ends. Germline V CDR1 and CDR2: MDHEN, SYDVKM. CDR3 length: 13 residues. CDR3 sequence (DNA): TGTGCCAGCAGTTCGACAGGCACCTACGAGCAGTACTTC. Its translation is CASSSTGTYEQYF.

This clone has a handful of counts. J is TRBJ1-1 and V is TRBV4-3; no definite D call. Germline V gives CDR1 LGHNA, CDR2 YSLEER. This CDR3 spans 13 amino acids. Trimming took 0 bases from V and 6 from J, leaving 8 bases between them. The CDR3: CASSQDWVSEAFF. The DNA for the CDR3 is TGCGCCAGCAGCCAAGATTGGGTCTCTGAAGCTTTCTTT.

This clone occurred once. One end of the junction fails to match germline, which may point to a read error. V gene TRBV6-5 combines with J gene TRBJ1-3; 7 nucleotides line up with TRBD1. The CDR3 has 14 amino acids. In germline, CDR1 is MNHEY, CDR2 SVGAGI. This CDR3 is CASTAGTEGNNIYF. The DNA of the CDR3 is TGTGCCAGCACTGCCGGGACAGAGGGAAACAACATATATTTT.